One sample yielded the 21 T cell receptor beta chains listed below, sequenced in a study of early T cells in non-severe SARS-CoV-2 infection. One entry per CDR3 protein results from TCRdb running MiXCR on the 5' RACE reads. Of about 69,000 distinct CDR3 sequences listed, roughly a tenth are singletons. Material: whole blood. These receptors were collected from an adult who was a healthcare worker with PCR-confirmed SARS-CoV-2 infection or an uninfected control (not recorded which).

This clonotype appeared many times. The rearrangement links TRBV4-3 to TRBJ2-2; no clear D. The germline V and J ends were trimmed by 3 bases and 1 base, with 6 bases remaining between them. The CDR3 length is 14 residues. CDR1 and CDR2 (germline): LGHNA, YSLEER. The CDR3 coding sequence is TGCGCCAGCAGCCAGACACGGAACACCGGGGAGCTGTTTTTT. Amino acid sequence: CASSQTRNTGELFF.

This clonotype was counted at least ten times. This sequence joins TRBV19 and TRBJ2-2, with TRBD1 matching over 11 bases. Germline CDR1 is LNHDA and CDR2 is SQIVND (reference sequence). V trimming: 5 bases; J trimming: 5 bases; junction bases outside the gene matches: 7. The CDR3 length is 16 residues. The CDR3 nucleotides read TGTGCCAGTAGTTCCGGACAGGGGGCCGGTACCGGGGAGCTGTTTTTT. It translates to CASSSGQGAGTGELFF.

This clonotype was picked up many times. J is TRBJ2-3 and V is TRBV7-9, with D maybe TRBD2 (6 bases). Trimming pared 4 bases from V and 2 bases from J, leaving 19 bases between. CDR1 and CDR2 from the germline V gene are SEHNR and FQNEAQ (reference sequence). The CDR3 extends over 17 amino acids. Written as DNA, the CDR3 is TGTGCCAGCAGCTCCTACGACGGGGGAACCCCCACAGATACGCAGTATTTT. Its translation: CASSSYDGGTPTDTQYF.

This clonotype was seen ten or more times. This sequence joins TRBV9 and TRBJ2-1, with D perhaps matching TRBD2 (7 bases). This CDR3 region has 15 residues. In germline, CDR1 is SGDLS, CDR2 YYNGEE. V lost 0 bases, J lost 2 bases, and 9 bases lay in between. The CDR3 coding sequence is TGTGCCAGCAGCGTAGGGGGGGGCCCCTACAATGAGCAGTTCTTC. Its translation is CASSVGGGPYNEQFF. Drawing the rest from reference TRBV9 and TRBJ2-1, the complete variable domain is DSGVTQTPKHLITATGQRVTLRCSPRSGDLSVYWYQQSLDQGLQFLIQYYNGEERAKGNILERFSAQQFPDLHSELNLSSLELGDSALYFCASSVGGGPYNEQFFGPGTRLTVL.

The sample holds a few counts of this clonotype. J is TRBJ2-1 and V is TRBV6-1; possibly TRBD1 or TRBD2 for D (6 bases each). Trimming removed 7 bases from V and 3 bases from J, with 16 bases in between. The germline CDR1 and CDR2 sequences are MNHNS and SASEGT. The CDR3 has 15 amino acids. DNA of the CDR3: TGTGCCAGCACCAGTTTGGGGGGCAGCTACAATGAGCAGTTCTTC. Its protein product is CASTSLGGSYNEQFF.

This clonotype was seen a handful of times. The chain recombines TRBV6-1 with TRBJ2-7, with D tentatively TRBD2 (6 bases). CDR3 length: 13 residues. Trimming took off 3 bases at V and 11 bases at J, with 17 bases between the two ends. Germline CDR1 reads MNHNS; CDR2 reads SASEGT. CDR3 nucleotides: TGTGCCAGCAGTGAGGACACGGGAGCCTTTGAGTACTTC. Protein sequence: CASSEDTGAFEYF.

This clonotype was found many times. This chain connects TRBV29-1 to TRBJ1-2; TRBD1 agrees at 7 bases. The junction had 13 bases not matched to a gene; V was cut back by 1 base and J by 8 bases. The CDR3 extends over 15 amino acids. The V gene's germline CDR1 is SQVTM and CDR2 ANQGSEA. The CDR3 spells CSVEGTRGTGEGYTF. The CDR3, as DNA: TGCAGCGTTGAAGGAACAAGAGGAACAGGGGAAGGCTACACCTTC.

This clonotype came up many times. This sequence joins TRBV27 and TRBJ2-3; D unclear. Trimming took off 4 bases at V and 7 bases at J, with 15 bases between the two ends. The germline V gene encodes CDR1 MNHEY and CDR2 SMNVEV (reference sequence). The CDR3 consists of 14 residues. This CDR3 reads CASSWRFEGYTQYF. DNA of the CDR3: TGTGCCAGCAGTTGGCGGTTTGAAGGGTATACGCAGTATTTT.

The V call is TRBV18, the J call TRBJ2-5, with 8 bases that match TRBD1. J was trimmed by 3 bases and V by 4 bases; bases with no gene match: 4. CDR1 is KGHSH, CDR2 LQKENI, per germline. The CDR3 has 14 amino acids. Written as DNA, the CDR3 is TGTGCCAGCTCACGAGGGACAGGCGAAGAGACCCAGTACTTC. It specifies CASSRGTGEETQYF.

This clonotype occurred a few times. The chain couples TRBV20-1 to TRBJ1-6; 8 bases align to TRBD1. J gave up 12 bases and V 1 base, and 8 bases lay outside the gene matches. Germline V gene lookup returns CDR1 DFQATT and CDR2 SNEGSKA (reference sequence). The CDR3 is 14 residues long. CDR3: CSARVGQGLGPLHF. The CDR3, as DNA: TGCAGTGCTAGAGTAGGACAGGGTCTGGGACCCCTCCACTTT.

This clonotype qualifies as medium-sized (0.01 to 0.1%). The J gene is TRBJ2-1, the V gene TRBV11-2; D unresolved. The V gene lost 0 bases and the J gene lost 9 bases, with 18 bases spanning the gap. The CDR3 contains 16 residues. Looked up from germline, CDR1 is SGHAT and CDR2 is FQNNGV. CDR3 bases: TGTGCCAGCAGCTTAGATCTGGCTAGGAATTCGCCTGAGCAGTTCTTC. Residues: CASSLDLARNSPEQFF. Drawing the rest from reference TRBV11-2 and TRBJ2-1, the complete variable domain is EAGVAQSPRYKIIEKRQSVAFWCNPISGHATLYWYQQILGQGPKLLIQFQNNGVVDDSQLPKDRFSAERLKGVDSTLKIQPAKLEDSAVYLCASSLDLARNSPEQFFGPGTRLTVL.

The chain joins TRBV18 to TRBJ2-7; D is perhaps TRBD1 or TRBD2 (6 bases each). CDR3 length equals 14 residues. Trimming removed 3 bases from V and 7 bases from J, with 16 bases in between. The V gene's germline CDR1 is KGHSH and CDR2 LQKENI. The CDR3 reads CASSPSLGAGEQYF. The DNA of the CDR3 is TGTGCCAGCTCACCCTCGTTGGGGGCGGGGGAGCAGTACTTC.

This clonotype was picked up many times. This chain joins TRBV25-1 and TRBJ2-1; no reliable D call. The V and J ends lost 5 bases and 5 bases respectively, with 7 bases between them. This CDR3 has 12 residues. Germline values: CDR1 MGHDK, CDR2 SYGVNS. This chain's CDR3 is CASSTTHNEQFF. The CDR3 nucleotides read TGTGCCAGCAGTACTACTCACAATGAGCAGTTCTTC. The full variable domain, in which reference TRBV25-1 and TRBJ2-1 provide the parts outside the CDR3, is EADIYQTPRYLVIGTGKKITLECSQTMGHDKMYWYQQDPGMELHLIHYSYGVNSTEKGDLSSESTVSRIRTEHFPLTLESARPSHTSQYLCASSTTHNEQFFGPGTRLTVL.

This clonotype was seen a handful of times. The chain couples TRBV6-2 or TRBV6-3 to TRBJ2-7; 7 bases agree with TRBD1. Germline CDR1 is MNHEY and CDR2 is SVGEGT. V dropped 5 bases and J dropped 3; count of bases not matched to a gene: 1. The CDR3 has 12 residues. CDR3 nucleotides: TGTGCCAGCAGTCGACAGGGCTACGAGCAGTACTTC. Its translation is CASSRQGYEQYF.

This clonotype was seen many times. V is TRBV20-1 and J is TRBJ1-1; 8 positions agree with TRBD1. V dropped 3 bases and J dropped 1; count of bases not matched to a gene: 7. Germline V lookup: CDR1 DFQATT, CDR2 SNEGSKA (reference sequence). The CDR3 consists of 15 residues. This chain's CDR3 is CSARDRDKGNTEAFF. The DNA of the CDR3 is TGCAGTGCTAGGGACAGGGATAAAGGGAACACTGAAGCTTTCTTT.

This chain uses TRBV18 with TRBJ2-1; 14 bases align to TRBD2. The CDR3 is 15 amino acids. J was trimmed by 9 bases and V by 5 bases; bases with no gene match: 6. Germline V lookup: CDR1 KGHSH, CDR2 LQKENI. Written as DNA, the CDR3 is TGTGCCAGCTCATCCCCGACTAGCGGGAGGGGTGAGCAGTTCTTC. It translates to CASSSPTSGRGEQFF.

The J gene is TRBJ1-2, the V gene TRBV4-1; TRBD1 might be the D (5 bases). The V end was cut by 3 bases, the J end by 5 bases, with 19 bases between. CDR3 length: 16 amino acids. The germline gives CDR1 MGHRA, CDR2 YSYEKL. The CDR3 loop reads CASSQAGGYDYYGYTF. CDR3 DNA sequence: TGCGCCAGCAGCCAGGCCGGGGGGTACGATTATTATGGCTACACCTTC.

In the case of this clonotype: A much larger clone differs by one base, so this may be a read error. The chain combines TRBV4-1 with TRBJ2-1; D remains unclear. Deletions cut 1 base from V and 14 bases from J, with 9 bases between. The germline V gene encodes CDR1 MGHRA and CDR2 YSYEKL. The CDR3 length is 11 residues. The CDR3, as DNA: TGCGCCAGCAGCCAAGGTCATACGGAGTTCTTC. Amino acids: CASSQGHTEFF.

This clonotype has at least ten counts. CDR3: CASSEWGSSYNEQFF. The CDR3 bases are TGCGCCAGCAGTGAGTGGGGGTCGAGTTACAATGAGCAGTTCTTC. This rearrangement joins TRBV10-2 to TRBJ2-1, with D possibly being TRBD1 or TRBD2 (5 bases each). This CDR3 is 15 amino acids long. Germline V gives CDR1 WSHSY, CDR2 SAAADI. Trimming pared 1 base from V and 4 bases from J, leaving 11 bases between.

This clonotype has just a few counts. The chain is built from TRBV3-1 and TRBJ2-1, with TRBD1 matching 9 bases. Germline V lookup: CDR1 LGHDT, CDR2 YNNKEL (reference sequence). The V and J ends lost 1 base and 5 bases, in that order; junction bases with no gene match: 6. The CDR3 has 16 amino acids. The CDR3 loop is CASSQVPGQGDNEQFF. In DNA form, the CDR3 reads TGTGCCAGCAGCCAAGTCCCGGGACAGGGAGACAATGAGCAGTTCTTC.

In its sample, this clonotype was seen many times. The chain joins TRBV2 to TRBJ1-6, with 7 positions matching TRBD1. The CDR3 length is 16 residues. Germline values: CDR1 SNHLY, CDR2 FYNNEI. The V and J ends lost 11 bases and 6 bases, in that order; junction bases with no gene match: 16. The chain's CDR3 is CASRDRALLINSPLHF. CDR3 nucleotides: TGTGCCTCCAGAGACAGGGCATTATTGATTAATTCACCCCTCCACTTT.